Listed below are T cell receptor beta chains from one sample, sequenced in a study of T cell clones after liver transplantation. The data were produced by immunoSEQ multiplex PCR, yet TCRdb's version contains in-frame clones alone and is incomplete. The data hold tens of thousands of clones, with roughly 80% observed a single time. Sequences were derived from CD4+ T cells from blood, sampled 12 months after liver transplant. The receptors originated from a human patient who received a liver transplant. A subset of T cells may come from the graft donor. Each CDR3 is given with its conserved first and last residue. Clone size is stated in some rows and not others, as once, few, many or a class when expanded.

cdr3_aa,clone_size,j_call,v_call
CASSLKRAGYNEQFF,.,TRBJ2-1,TRBV7-2
CAGGYRVNTEAFF,few,TRBJ1-1,TRBV30
CASTSPHTFRETQYF,.,TRBJ2-5,TRBV6-1
CASSAREENTEAFF,.,TRBJ1-1,TRBV5-4
CASSFTSGSASEQFF,few,TRBJ2-1,TRBV11-2
CSEREWYEQYF,.,TRBJ2-7,TRBV20-1
CASSQGRRSYEQYF,.,TRBJ2-7,TRBV4-1
CASSLDHYGYTF,.,TRBJ1-2,TRBV5-4
CASSYQGAGAGELFF,few,TRBJ2-2,TRBV6-5
CASSAPPSSETQYF,.,TRBJ2-5,TRBV25-1
CASSVEGTRTQYF,.,TRBJ2-3,TRBV9
CASSPRLMGGGTDTQYF,.,TRBJ2-3,TRBV7-8
CSVFFASYNEQFF,once,TRBJ2-1,TRBV29-1
CASSLVGLNYGYTF,.,TRBJ1-2,TRBV5-6